What follows describes a single TCR beta chain. The entry originates in a study of shared clonotypes between healthy human individuals. Here immunoSEQ multiplex PCR was the method, and the copy in TCRdb shows in-frame clones only, minus some. This repertoire shows approximately 740,000 clones, around 72% found once; its top ten account for 1.5% to 2%. V was pared by 5 bases and J by 4 bases, with 6 bases of the junction left unmatched. The germline CDR1 and CDR2 sequences are SGHAT and FQNNGV. This CDR3 has 15 residues. The TCR was taken from a woman in her thirties in good health. Sequenced: memory CD4+ T cells sorted from blood. Subset specified: CD45RA-negative fraction. The chain has TRBV11-2 and TRBJ2-7; 12 nucleotides agree with TRBD2. CDR3 DNA: TGTGCCAGCAGCACGCGGACTAGCGGGATATACGAGCAGTACTTC. Protein: CASSTRTSGIYEQYF.